This T cell receptor beta chain emerged from a study of beta chain features in type 1 diabetes. V gave up 2 bases and J gave up 3 bases, with 7 bases separating them. The CDR3 has 13 residues. From germline, CDR1 is GTSNPN and CDR2 SVGIG (reference sequence). The entirety of the isolated RNA underwent reverse transcription, so expressed TCRB transcripts were sequenced. Sequencing used immunoSEQ multiplex PCR; TCRdb keeps in-frame clones, though not all of them. The data show 620,000 or so clones, with roughly 15% seen just once and about 0.097% held by the top ten. Sequenced input: naive CD4+ T cells from blood. The sequence derives from a man aged 18 to 35 in good health. This chain links TRBV30 with TRBJ2-2; no clear D gene. This CDR3 reads CAWSRQYTGELFF. The CDR3 DNA reads TGTGCCTGGAGTAGGCAGTACACCGGGGAGCTGTTTTTT.